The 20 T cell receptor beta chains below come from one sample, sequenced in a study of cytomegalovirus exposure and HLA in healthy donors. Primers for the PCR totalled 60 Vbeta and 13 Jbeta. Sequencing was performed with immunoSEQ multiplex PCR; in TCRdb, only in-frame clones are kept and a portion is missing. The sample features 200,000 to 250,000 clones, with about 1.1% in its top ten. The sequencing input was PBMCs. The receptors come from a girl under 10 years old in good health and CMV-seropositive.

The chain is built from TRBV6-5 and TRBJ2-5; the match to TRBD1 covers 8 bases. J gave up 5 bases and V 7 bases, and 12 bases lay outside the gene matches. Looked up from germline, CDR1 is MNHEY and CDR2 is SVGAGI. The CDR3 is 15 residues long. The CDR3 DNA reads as TGTGCCAGCATGAAGAGTCAGGGGGCCCGGGAGACCCAGTACTTC. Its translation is CASMKSQGARETQYF.

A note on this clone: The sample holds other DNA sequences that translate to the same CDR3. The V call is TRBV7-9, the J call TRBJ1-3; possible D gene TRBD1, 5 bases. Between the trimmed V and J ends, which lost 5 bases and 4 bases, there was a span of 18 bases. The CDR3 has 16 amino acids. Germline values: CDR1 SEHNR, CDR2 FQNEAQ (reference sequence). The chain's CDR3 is CASSRTLTGGGNTIYF. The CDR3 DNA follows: TGTGCCAGCAGCCGAACCTTAACGGGGGGAGGAAACACCATATATTTT.

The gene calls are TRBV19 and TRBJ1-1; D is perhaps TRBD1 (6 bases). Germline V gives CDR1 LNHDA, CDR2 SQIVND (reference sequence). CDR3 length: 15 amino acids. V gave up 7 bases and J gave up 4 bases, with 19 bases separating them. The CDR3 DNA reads TGTGCCAGTACCTACGCCGGCAGGGGTGGCACTGAAGCTTTCTTT. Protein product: CASTYAGRGGTEAFF.

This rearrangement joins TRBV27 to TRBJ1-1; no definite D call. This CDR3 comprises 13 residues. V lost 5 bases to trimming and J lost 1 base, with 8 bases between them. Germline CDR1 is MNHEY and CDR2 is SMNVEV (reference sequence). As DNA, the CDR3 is TGTGCCAGCAGTCTCCTGGCGAACACTGAAGCTTTCTTT. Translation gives CASSLLANTEAFF.

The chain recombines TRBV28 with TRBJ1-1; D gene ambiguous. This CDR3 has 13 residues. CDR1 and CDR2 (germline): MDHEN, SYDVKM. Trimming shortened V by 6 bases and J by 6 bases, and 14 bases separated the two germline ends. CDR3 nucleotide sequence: TGTGCCAGCAGAAGTGAGGTAGTGTCTGAAGCTTTCTTT. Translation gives CASRSEVVSEAFF.

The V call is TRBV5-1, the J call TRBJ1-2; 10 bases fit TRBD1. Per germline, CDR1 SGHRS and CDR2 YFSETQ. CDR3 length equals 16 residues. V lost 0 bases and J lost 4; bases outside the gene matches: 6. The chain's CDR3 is CASSLVPGQGTYGYTF. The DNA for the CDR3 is TGCGCCAGCAGCTTGGTCCCGGGACAGGGGACCTATGGCTACACCTTC.

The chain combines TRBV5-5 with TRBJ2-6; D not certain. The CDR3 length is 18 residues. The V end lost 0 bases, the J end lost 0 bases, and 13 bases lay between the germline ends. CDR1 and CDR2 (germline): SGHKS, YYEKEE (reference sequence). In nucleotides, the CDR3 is TGTGCCAGCAGCTTGGGATCAGGTTCCGCCTCTGGGGCCAACGTCCTGACTTTC. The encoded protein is CASSLGSGSASGANVLTF.

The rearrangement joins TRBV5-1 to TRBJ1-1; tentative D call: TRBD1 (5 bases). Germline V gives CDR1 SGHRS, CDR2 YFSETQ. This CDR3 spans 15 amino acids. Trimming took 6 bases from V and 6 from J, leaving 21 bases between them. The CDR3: CASTAGPNLHSEAFF. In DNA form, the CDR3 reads TGCGCCAGCACTGCAGGGCCGAACCTACACTCTGAAGCTTTCTTT.

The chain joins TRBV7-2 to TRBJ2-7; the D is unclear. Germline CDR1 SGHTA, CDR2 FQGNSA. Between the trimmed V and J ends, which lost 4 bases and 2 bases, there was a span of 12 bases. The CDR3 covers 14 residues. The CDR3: CASSSPPEAYEQYF. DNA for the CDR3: TGTGCCAGCAGCTCACCCCCCGAGGCCTACGAGCAGTACTTC. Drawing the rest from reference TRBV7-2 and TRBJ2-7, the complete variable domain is GAGVSQSPSNKVTEKGKDVELRCDPISGHTALYWYRQSLGQGLEFLIYFQGNSAPDKSGLPSDRFSAERTGGSVSTLTIQRTQQEDSAVYLCASSSPPEAYEQYFGPGTRLTVT.

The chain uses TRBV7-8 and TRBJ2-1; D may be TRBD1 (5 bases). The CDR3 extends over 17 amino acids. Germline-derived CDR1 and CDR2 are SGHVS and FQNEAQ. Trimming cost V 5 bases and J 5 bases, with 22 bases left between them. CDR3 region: CASSPLGSGLGNNEQFF. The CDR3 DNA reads TGTGCCAGCAGCCCACTGGGGTCAGGGCTCGGCAACAATGAGCAGTTCTTC.

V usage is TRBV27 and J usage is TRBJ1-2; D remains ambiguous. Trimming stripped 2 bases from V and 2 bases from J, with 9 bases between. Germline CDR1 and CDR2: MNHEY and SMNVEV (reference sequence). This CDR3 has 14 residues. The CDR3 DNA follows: TGTGCCAGCAGTTTAAGAACACCGAACTATGGCTACACCTTC. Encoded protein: CASSLRTPNYGYTF.

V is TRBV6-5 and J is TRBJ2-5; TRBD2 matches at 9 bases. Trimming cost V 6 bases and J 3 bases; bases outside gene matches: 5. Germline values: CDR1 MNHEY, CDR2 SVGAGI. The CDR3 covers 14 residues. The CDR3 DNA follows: TGTGCCAGCAGCGAACTAGCGGGTAAAGAGACCCAGTACTTC. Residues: CASSELAGKETQYF.

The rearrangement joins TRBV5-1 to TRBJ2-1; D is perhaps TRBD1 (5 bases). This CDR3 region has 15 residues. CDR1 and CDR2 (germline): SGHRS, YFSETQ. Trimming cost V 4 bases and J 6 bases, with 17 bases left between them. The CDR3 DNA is TGCGCCAGCAGCGTGGACGCAGGGCGTGGCAATGAGCAGTTCTTC. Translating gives CASSVDAGRGNEQFF.

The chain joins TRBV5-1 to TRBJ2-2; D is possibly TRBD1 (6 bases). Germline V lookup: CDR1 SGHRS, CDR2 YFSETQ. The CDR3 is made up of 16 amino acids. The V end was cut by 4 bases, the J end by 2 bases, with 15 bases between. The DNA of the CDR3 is TGCGCCAGCAGCGAGGGCCGTGGGACAAACACCGGGGAGCTGTTTTTT. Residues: CASSEGRGTNTGELFF.

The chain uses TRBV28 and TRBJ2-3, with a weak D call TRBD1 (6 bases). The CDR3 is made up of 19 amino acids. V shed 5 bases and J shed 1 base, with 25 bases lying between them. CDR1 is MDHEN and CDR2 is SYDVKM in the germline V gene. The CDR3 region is CASSAPWDILIKGTDTQYF. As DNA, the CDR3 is TGTGCCAGCAGTGCGCCTTGGGACATCTTGATCAAGGGCACAGATACGCAGTATTTT.

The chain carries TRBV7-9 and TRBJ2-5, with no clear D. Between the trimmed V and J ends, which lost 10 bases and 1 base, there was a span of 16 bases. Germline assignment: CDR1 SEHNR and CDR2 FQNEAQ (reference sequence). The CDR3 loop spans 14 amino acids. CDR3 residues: CATQVVGTQETQYF. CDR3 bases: TGTGCCACCCAGGTGGTTGGAACCCAAGAGACCCAGTACTTC.

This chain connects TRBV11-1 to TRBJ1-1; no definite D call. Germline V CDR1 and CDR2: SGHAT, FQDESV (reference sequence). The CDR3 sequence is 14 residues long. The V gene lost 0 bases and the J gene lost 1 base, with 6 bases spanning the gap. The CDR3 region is CASSLAQENTEAFF. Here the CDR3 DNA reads TGTGCCAGCAGCTTAGCGCAGGAGAACACTGAAGCTTTCTTT.

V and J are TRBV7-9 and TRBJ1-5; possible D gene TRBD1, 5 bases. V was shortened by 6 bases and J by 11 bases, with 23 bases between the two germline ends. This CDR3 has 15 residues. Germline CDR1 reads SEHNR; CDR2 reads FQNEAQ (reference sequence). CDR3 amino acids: CASSSTGTGGLTQHF. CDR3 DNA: TGTGCCAGCAGTTCGACCGGGACCGGGGGTTTAACCCAGCATTTT.

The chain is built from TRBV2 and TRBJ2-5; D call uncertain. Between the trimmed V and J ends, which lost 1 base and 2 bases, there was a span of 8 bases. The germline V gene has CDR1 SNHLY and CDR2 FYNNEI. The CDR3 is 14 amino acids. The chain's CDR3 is CASSEEPGQETQYF. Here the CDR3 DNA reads TGTGCCAGCAGTGAAGAACCAGGACAAGAGACCCAGTACTTC.

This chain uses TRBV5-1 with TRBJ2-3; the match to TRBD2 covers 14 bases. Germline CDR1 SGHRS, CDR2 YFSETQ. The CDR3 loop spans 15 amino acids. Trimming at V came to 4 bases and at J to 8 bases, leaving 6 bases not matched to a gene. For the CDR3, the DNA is TGCGCCAGCAGCAAGACTAGCGGGAGGGACGGTACGCAGTATTTT. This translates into CASSKTSGRDGTQYF.